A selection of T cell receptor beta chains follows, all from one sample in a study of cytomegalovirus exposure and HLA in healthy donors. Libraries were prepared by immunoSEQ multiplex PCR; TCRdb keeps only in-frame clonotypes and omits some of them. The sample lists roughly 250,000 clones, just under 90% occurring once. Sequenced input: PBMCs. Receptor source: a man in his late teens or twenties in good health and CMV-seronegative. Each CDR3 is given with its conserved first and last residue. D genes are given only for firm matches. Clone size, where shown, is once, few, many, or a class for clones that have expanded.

CASSQDTSGADTQYF | TGCGCCAGCAGCCAAGATACTAGCGGGGCAGATACGCAGTATTTT | TRBV4-3 | NA | TRBD2 | TRBJ2-3
CASSLLAVYEQYF | TGTGCCAGCAGTTTACTAGCGGTCTACGAGCAGTACTTC | TRBV6-6 | NA | TRBD2 | TRBJ2-7
CASSRYGEKLFF | TGTGCCAGCAGCCGGTACGGGGAAAAACTGTTTTTT | TRBV14 | NA | NA | TRBJ1-4
CASSADRGTYEQYF | TGTGCCAGTAGTGCCGACAGGGGCACCTACGAGCAGTACTTC | TRBV19 | NA | TRBD1 | TRBJ2-7
CVRSLRGRGRSRNEQYF | TGTGTCAGAAGCTTAAGGGGCAGGGGGCGGTCTAGGAACGAGCAGTACTTC | TRBV7-5 | NA | NA | TRBJ2-7
CASSDGGTGGIKSYEQYF | TGTGCCAGCAGCGACGGCGGGACAGGGGGAATCAAGTCCTACGAGCAGTACTTC | TRBV2 | NA | TRBD1 | TRBJ2-7
CASSLVPGRSETQYF | TGTGCCAGCAGCTTAGTCCCAGGCCGATCGGAGACCCAGTACTTC | TRBV7-2 | NA | NA | TRBJ2-5
CSVERGQGGYEQYF | TGCAGCGTTGAACGAGGACAGGGGGGATACGAGCAGTACTTC | TRBV29-1 | NA | TRBD1 | TRBJ2-7
CASSSVVTDEQYF | TGTGCCAGCAGCTCTGTCGTGACAGACGAGCAGTACTTC | TRBV7-9 | NA | NA | TRBJ2-7
CASSGQGIWNEQFF | TGTGCCAGTTCGGGACAGGGGATATGGAATGAGCAGTTCTTC | TRBV19 | NA | TRBD1 | TRBJ2-1
CASSSGRVNSYEQYF | TGCGCCAGCAGCTCAGGGAGGGTAAACTCCTACGAGCAGTACTTC | TRBV5-1 | NA | TRBD2 | TRBJ2-7
CARGAERVGRAVINSPLHF | TGTGCCAGGGGAGCAGAGCGTGTAGGTAGGGCAGTGATCAATTCACCCCTCCACTTT | TRBV2 | NA | NA | TRBJ1-6
CASSPDRASGNTIYF | TGCGCCAGCAGCCCCGACAGGGCGTCTGGAAACACCATATATTTT | TRBV4-3 | NA | TRBD1 | TRBJ1-3
CASSRIIRTGVAYEQYF | TGTGCCAGCAGCCGAATAATTAGGACAGGGGTCGCCTACGAGCAGTACTTC | TRBV5-6 | NA | TRBD1 | TRBJ2-7
CASSLQAGSYNEQFF | TGTGCCAGCAGCTTACAAGCGGGGTCCTACAATGAGCAGTTCTTC | TRBV7-2 | NA | TRBD2 | TRBJ2-1
CASSPSTEAEQFF | TGTGCCAGCAGTCCATCGACAGAGGCTGAGCAGTTCTTC | TRBV27 | few | NA | TRBJ2-1
CASSVDASGSSYEQYF | TGTGCCAGCAGCGTAGATGCTAGCGGGAGCTCCTACGAGCAGTACTTC | TRBV9 | NA | TRBD2 | TRBJ2-7
CASRSNTGFWQETQYF | TGTGCCAGCAGGTCGAATACAGGGTTTTGGCAAGAGACCCAGTACTTC | TRBV11-2 | NA | NA | TRBJ2-5
CASSYRGARANEKLFF | TGTGCCAGCAGTTACCGCGGGGCGCGTGCTAATGAAAAACTGTTTTTT | TRBV6-5 | NA | NA | TRBJ1-4
CASSLLTGPNSPLHF | TGTGCCAGCAGTTTATTGACAGGGCCGAATTCACCCCTCCACTTT | TRBV28 | few | TRBD1 | TRBJ1-6
CASSLGSIQEPQHF | TGTGCCAGCAGCTTAGGGAGTATACAGGAGCCCCAGCATTTT | TRBV7-6 | NA | NA | TRBJ1-5
CASSPSINRGNQPQHF | TGTGCCAGCTCACCATCCATCAACAGGGGCAATCAGCCCCAGCATTTT | TRBV18 | NA | NA | TRBJ1-5
CASSFNRDSYGYTF | TGTGCCAGCAGCTTTAACAGGGACAGCTATGGCTACACCTTC | TRBV7-9 | NA | TRBD1 | TRBJ1-2
CASSLDLPRGSNQPQHF | TGTGCCAGCAGCTTAGATCTCCCCCGGGGGAGCAATCAGCCCCAGCATTTT | TRBV7-8 | NA | NA | TRBJ1-5
CASSTGLAGRVDEQFF | TGTGCCAGCAGCACCGGACTAGCGGGAAGGGTTGATGAGCAGTTCTTC | TRBV11-3 | NA | TRBD2 | TRBJ2-1
CASSVRRDRGPYNEQFF | TGCGCCAGCAGCGTTCGCCGGGACAGGGGACCCTACAATGAGCAGTTCTTC | TRBV5-1 | NA | TRBD1 | TRBJ2-1
CASSLGPGAYEQYF | TGTGCCAGCAGCTTAGGTCCGGGGGCCTACGAGCAGTACTTC | TRBV7-2 | NA | NA | TRBJ2-7